The clone carrying this T cell receptor (beta chain) was seen a handful of times. Its antigen remains unknown. What was amplified from RNA transcripts were TCR beta CDR3 regions. In the first-round RT-PCR of the TCR CDR3, the HTBI primer set was used. One entry per CDR3 protein results from TCRdb running MiXCR on the multiplex PCR reads. The sample has hundreds of thousands of distinct CDR3 sequences, 38% seen once. The CDR3 has 13 amino acids. Germline V gene sequence: CDR1 MNHEY, CDR2 SVGAGI. V lost 5 bases, J lost 3 bases, and 11 bases lay in between. Orbital computed tomography and thyroid ultrasound, together with serum TRAb and thyroxine and clinical symptoms, were used for diagnoses. This specimen belongs to a study of T cells in Graves' hyperthyroidism and ophthalmopathy. Broader study findings: Most thyroid-expanded clonotypes above 0.001 were also found in blood. In the analysis, a 13 V-J model separated ophthalmopathy from stable hyperthyroidism.

Sequencing was performed on blood. The origin of this receptor is a man between 18 and 29 years old with Graves' hyperthyroidism. V and J are TRBV6-5 and TRBJ2-7, with D unresolved. The CDR3 spells CASSPGPVYEQYF. In DNA form, the CDR3 reads TGTGCCAGCAGTCCAGGCCCTGTCTACGAGCAGTACTTC.